Described below is a single TCR beta chain sequence and its context. The table came from immunoSEQ multiplex PCR; TCRdb's copy has only in-frame clones and leaves some out. The sample has 250,000 to 300,000 clones; approximately 86% are singletons. From germline, CDR1 is LNHDA and CDR2 SQIVND (reference sequence). The ends were cut back, 4 bases at V and 8 bases at J, with 23 bases in the middle. This CDR3 contains 16 residues. The record originates from a study of blood T cell repertoires in COVID-19. Study details: PBMCs, B-cell-depleted T cells, or T cells were the source of the cDNA or gDNA that made up the material.

The source is a woman aged 30 to 39 with acute or convalescent COVID-19. Input material: peripheral blood. The rearrangement joins TRBV19 to TRBJ1-2; D is possibly TRBD1 (6 bases). The CDR3 region is CASSTIPPGQTGGYTF. The CDR3 nucleotides read TGTGCCAGTAGTACTATACCCCCTGGACAGACTGGAGGCTACACCTTC.